This TCR beta chain was found in a study of early T cells in non-severe SARS-CoV-2 infection. Study-wide context: Whole-blood bulk RNA, unsorted, was sequenced, and chains were unpaired.

CDR1 SEHNR and CDR2 FQNEAQ come from the germline V gene (reference sequence). The CDR3 has 15 residues. V was pared by 5 bases and J by 6 bases, with 17 bases between. Attachment of unique molecular identifiers to individual cDNA molecules was performed. Using its own MiXCR run on the 5' RACE reads, TCRdb lists one record per CDR3 protein. The sample lists some 80,000 distinct CDR3 sequences; more than 9% were seen once. This sample comprised whole blood, obtained at baseline. The chain couples TRBV7-9 to TRBJ2-1; D ambiguous. This receptor was identified in an adult who was a healthcare worker with PCR-confirmed SARS-CoV-2 infection or an uninfected control (not recorded which). The CDR3 sequence is CASSPQSKHFNEQFF. The CDR3 DNA reads TGTGCCAGCAGCCCCCAGTCCAAACACTTCAATGAGCAGTTCTTC. Drawing the rest from reference TRBV7-9 and TRBJ2-1, the complete variable domain is DTGVSQNPRHKITKRGQNVTFRCDPISEHNRLYWYRQTLGQGPEFLTYFQNEAQLEKSRLLSDRFSAERPKGSFSTLEIQRTEQGDSAMYLCASSPQSKHFNEQFFGPGTRLTVL.